Listed below are T cell receptor beta chains from one sample, sequenced in a study of T cell responses to AZD1222 COVID-19 vaccine. Method: immunoSEQ multiplex PCR; TCRdb's copy keeps in-frame clones and lacks some. The sample lists 30,000 to 35,000 clones, approximately 89% occurring once. The starting material was peripheral blood, obtained on day 0 of AZD1222 vaccination. The receptors shown here come from an adult in good health. The CDR3 runs from the conserved cysteine through the conserved F or W. A D gene is named only where the DNA matches it firmly. The size entry is marked missing in some rows and otherwise reads once, few, many or a size class.

CDR3: CASSLYSGEETQYF
DNA: TGTGCCAGCAGCTTATATAGCGGCGAAGAGACCCAGTACTTC
J: TRBJ2-5
V: TRBV7-9
D: -
size: once

CDR3: CASSDATGTGVNQPQHF
DNA: TGTGCCAGCAGTGACGCTACCGGGACAGGGGTAAATCAGCCCCAGCATTTT
J: TRBJ1-5
V: TRBV6-1
D: TRBD1
size: -

CDR3: CASSLGDSRIGYTF
DNA: TGTGCCAGCAGCTTGGGGGACAGTAGAATTGGCTACACCTTC
J: TRBJ1-2
V: TRBV5-6
D: TRBD1
size: -

CDR3: CASSPQSEIQYF
DNA: TGTGCCAGCAGCCCCCAGTCGGAAATTCAGTACTTC
J: TRBJ2-4
V: TRBV7-2
D: -
size: -

CDR3: CASSRGGANEQFF
DNA: TGTGCCAGCAGCCGGGGGGGGGCGAATGAGCAGTTCTTC
J: TRBJ2-1
V: TRBV6-5
D: TRBD2
size: few

CDR3: CASSLASSGGSYNEQFF
DNA: TGTGCCAGCAGCTTAGCGTCTAGCGGGGGCTCCTACAATGAGCAGTTCTTC
J: TRBJ2-1
V: TRBV7-2
D: TRBD2
size: -

CDR3: CATSRVRAGGNTIYF
DNA: TGTGCCACCAGCAGAGTAAGGGCTGGGGGAAACACCATATATTTT
J: TRBJ1-3
V: TRBV15
D: -
size: -

CDR3: CASSPRTGGPATYGYTF
DNA: TGCGCCAGCAGCCCTAGGACAGGGGGCCCAGCAACCTATGGCTACACCTTC
J: TRBJ1-2
V: TRBV5-1
D: TRBD1
size: -

CDR3: CASSASGRTEAFF
DNA: TGTGCCAGTAGTGCTTCAGGGAGGACTGAAGCTTTCTTT
J: TRBJ1-1
V: TRBV19
D: -
size: few

CDR3: CASTGRAGNTIYF
DNA: TGTGCCAGCACGGGCAGGGCCGGAAACACCATATATTTT
J: TRBJ1-3
V: TRBV9
D: -
size: -

CDR3: CASTPGNTEAFF
DNA: TGTGCCAGCACCCCCGGGAACACTGAAGCTTTCTTT
J: TRBJ1-1
V: TRBV25-1
D: -
size: -

CDR3: CASSQELQISAGYTF
DNA: TGTGCCAGCAGCCAAGAGTTACAGATTAGCGCTGGCTACACCTTC
J: TRBJ1-2
V: TRBV14
D: -
size: -

CDR3: CASRRDLYSPLHF
DNA: TGTGCCAGCCGTCGGGATTTGTATTCACCCCTCCACTTT
J: TRBJ1-6
V: TRBV5-3
D: -
size: -

CDR3: CASSLVAGNNSPLHF
DNA: TGTGCCAGCAGCTTGGTCGCGGGGAATAATTCACCCCTCCACTTT
J: TRBJ1-6
V: TRBV5-4
D: -
size: -

CDR3: CASSPPTGGGGELFF
DNA: TGTGCCAGCAGCCCACCGACAGGGGGAGGCGGGGAGCTGTTTTTT
J: TRBJ2-2
V: TRBV7-2
D: TRBD1
size: -

CDR3: CATTGRLNTEAFF
DNA: TGTGCCACTACGGGACGGTTAAACACTGAAGCTTTCTTT
J: TRBJ1-1
V: TRBV19
D: -
size: once

CDR3: CASSRGGGLGEETQYF
DNA: TGTGCCAGTAGTAGGGGCGGGGGTCTGGGGGAAGAGACCCAGTACTTC
J: TRBJ2-5
V: TRBV19
D: TRBD2
size: -

CDR3: CASSLWGRVSTEAFF
DNA: TGTGCCAGCAGCTTGTGGGGCAGGGTGAGCACTGAAGCTTTCTTT
J: TRBJ1-1
V: TRBV5-6
D: -
size: -

CDR3: CASSQERVRYEQYF
DNA: TGCGCCAGCAGCCAAGAACGGGTCCGCTACGAGCAGTACTTC
J: TRBJ2-7
V: TRBV4-3
D: -
size: -

CDR3: CASMSQGAGNQPQHF
DNA: TGTGCCAGTATGAGTCAGGGGGCTGGCAATCAGCCCCAGCATTTT
J: TRBJ1-5
V: TRBV19
D: TRBD1
size: once

CDR3: CASSETGSAAGNTIYF
DNA: TGTGCCAGCAGTGAAACAGGGAGCGCCGCTGGAAACACCATATATTTT
J: TRBJ1-3
V: TRBV6-1
D: -
size: -